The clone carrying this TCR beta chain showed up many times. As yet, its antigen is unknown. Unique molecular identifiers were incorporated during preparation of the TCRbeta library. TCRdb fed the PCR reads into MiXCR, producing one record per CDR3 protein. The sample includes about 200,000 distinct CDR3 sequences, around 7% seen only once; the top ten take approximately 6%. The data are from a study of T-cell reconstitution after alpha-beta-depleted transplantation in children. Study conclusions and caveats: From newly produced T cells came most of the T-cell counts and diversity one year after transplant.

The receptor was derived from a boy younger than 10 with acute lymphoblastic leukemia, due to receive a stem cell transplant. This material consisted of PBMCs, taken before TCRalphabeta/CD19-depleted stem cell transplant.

As DNA, the CDR3 is TGCAGCGTCGGACAGGGACGAATCACCGGGGAGCTGTTTTTT. The encoded protein is CSVGQGRITGELFF. V usage is TRBV29-1 and J usage is TRBJ2-2, with TRBD1 identical over 8 bases. CDR1 and CDR2 (germline): SQVTM, ANQGSEA. CDR3 length: 14 amino acids. J gave up 4 bases and V 6 bases, and 7 bases lay outside the gene matches.